These 19 T cell receptor beta chains originate from one sample sequenced in a study of T cell responses to AZD1222 COVID-19 vaccine. The method was immunoSEQ multiplex PCR; TCRdb's version includes in-frame clones alone and lacks a portion of them. The repertoire holds fewer than 100,000 clones, with around nine tenths as singletons. This specimen consisted of peripheral blood, obtained 28 days after the second AZD1222 dose. Receptors originate from an adult who received the AZD1222 COVID-19 vaccine.

The chain couples TRBV3-1 (or the pseudogene TRBV3-2) to TRBJ1-3; D is ambiguous. This CDR3 is built from 13 residues. V dropped 0 bases and J dropped 7 bases, with 7 bases sitting between them. CDR1 and CDR2 from the germline V gene are LGHDT and YNNKEL (reference sequence). CDR3 protein: CASSQDGANTIYF. The CDR3 nucleotides read TGTGCCAGCAGCCAAGATGGTGCGAACACCATATATTTT.

V usage is TRBV28 and J usage is TRBJ1-2; D unresolved. The CDR3 length is 13 residues. V lost 6 bases and J 2 bases, leaving 10 bases between the germline ends. Germline lookup yields CDR1 MDHEN and CDR2 SYDVKM. The CDR3 loop is CASREGVNYGYTF. CDR3 DNA: TGTGCCAGCAGGGAGGGAGTCAACTATGGCTACACCTTC.

The rearrangement joins TRBV11-1 to TRBJ2-7; the D is unclear. V was cut by 1 base and J by 4 bases, with 11 bases left in between. The CDR3 runs 14 residues. The germline V gene encodes CDR1 SGHAT and CDR2 FQDESV (reference sequence). The CDR3 protein is CASSLGRYGYEQYF. In DNA form, the CDR3 reads TGTGCCAGCAGCTTAGGACGCTACGGTTACGAGCAGTACTTC.

V and J are TRBV7-2 and TRBJ2-5; D unresolved. Germline V gene sequence: CDR1 SGHTA, CDR2 FQGNSA. With 5 bases removed from V and 0 bases from J, the gap between germline ends came to 10 bases. The CDR3 runs to 14 residues. The CDR3 sequence is CASSPFSYQETQYF. The CDR3 DNA reads as TGTGCCAGCAGCCCCTTTTCGTACCAAGAGACCCAGTACTTC.

This clone was seen once. The CDR3 DNA reads as TGTGCCAGCAGCCTCGGAGGCGGGGGGACCTACAATGAGCAGTTCTTC. Amino acids: CASSLGGGGTYNEQFF. The rearrangement links TRBV3-1 (or the pseudogene TRBV3-2) to TRBJ2-1; 8 bases line up with TRBD2. J lost 2 bases, V lost 4 bases, and 7 bases had no gene match. The CDR3 is 16 amino acids. The germline V gene encodes CDR1 LGHDT and CDR2 YNNKEL (reference sequence).

Comment on this clone: Other DNA sequences from this sample encode an identical CDR3 as well. J is TRBJ2-7 and V is TRBV7-2; 7 bases line up with TRBD2. The CDR3 is made up of 16 amino acids. With V trimmed by 0 bases and J by 0 bases, 5 bases remained unmatched. CDR1 and CDR2 from the germline V gene are SGHTA and FQGNSA. In DNA, the CDR3 is TGTGCCAGCAGCTTAGCGGGGGGGTCTAACTCCTACGAGCAGTACTTC. It is translated as CASSLAGGSNSYEQYF.

This clone was observed a single time. This sequence joins TRBV10-3 and TRBJ1-1, with D perhaps matching TRBD1 (5 bases). Trimming cost V 3 bases and J 2 bases, with 7 bases left between them. Germline V lookup: CDR1 ENHRY, CDR2 SYGVKD. CDR3 size: 13 residues. This CDR3 is CAISERDNTEAFF. The CDR3 DNA reads TGTGCCATCAGTGAAAGGGACAACACTGAAGCTTTCTTT.

The chain recombines TRBV2 with TRBJ1-2, with 9 bases identical to TRBD1. V shed 4 bases and J 2 bases; nucleotides not matched to a gene: 2. The CDR3 sequence is 14 residues long. Germline values: CDR1 SNHLY, CDR2 FYNNEI. The CDR3 protein is CASSVGTGNYGYTF. The CDR3 nucleotides read TGTGCCAGCAGTGTGGGGACAGGGAACTATGGCTACACCTTC. Filled out from reference TRBV2 and TRBJ1-2, the complete variable domain reads EPEVTQTPSHQVTQMGQEVILRCVPISNHLYFYWYRQILGQKVEFLVSFYNNEISEKSEIFDDQFSVERPDGSNFTLKIRSTKLEDSAMYFCASSVGTGNYGYTFGSGTRLTVV.

The chain couples TRBV14 to TRBJ1-2, with 8 bases matching TRBD1. V trimming: 4 bases; J trimming: 8 bases; junction bases outside the gene matches: 12. CDR3 size: 15 residues. Germline CDR1 reads SGHDN; CDR2 reads FVKESK. Written as DNA, the CDR3 is TGTGCCAGCAGCCTTCGGGACAGGCCGGCGGGAGGCTACACCTTC. It is translated as CASSLRDRPAGGYTF.

The gene calls are TRBV4-3 and TRBJ2-3; the D is unclear. The length of the CDR3 is 15 residues. V dropped 0 bases and J dropped 4 bases, with 11 bases sitting between them. Germline V lookup: CDR1 LGHNA, CDR2 YSLEER. The CDR3 loop is CASSQDRPAADTQYF. The CDR3 nucleotides are TGCGCCAGCAGCCAAGATCGGCCCGCGGCAGATACGCAGTATTTT.

The gene calls are TRBV6-5 and TRBJ2-7, with D possibly TRBD1 on 6 matching bases. In germline, CDR1 is MNHEY, CDR2 SVGAGI. The CDR3 is 15 residues long. Between the trimmed V and J ends, which lost 5 bases and 2 bases, there was a span of 16 bases. The CDR3 bases are TGTGCCAGCAGTCGCTCTTTGGGGGCCCCCTACGAGCAGTACTTC. Encoded protein: CASSRSLGAPYEQYF.

The V gene is TRBV2, the J gene TRBJ1-4; a weak D match, TRBD1 (5 bases). Trimming pared 7 bases from V and 5 bases from J, leaving 14 bases between. Per the germline V gene, CDR1 is SNHLY and CDR2 is FYNNEI. The CDR3 is 14 amino acids. The CDR3 protein is CASNARVANEKLFF. CDR3 DNA sequence: TGTGCCAGCAATGCCAGGGTAGCCAATGAAAAACTGTTTTTT.

The gene calls are TRBV7-8 and TRBJ2-7, with D hard to call. The CDR3 is 15 amino acids. Trimming removed 5 bases from V and 3 bases from J, with 17 bases in between. Germline V gives CDR1 SGHVS, CDR2 FQNEAQ. CDR3 coding DNA: TGTGCCAGCAGCCCGACGGGCACTTCCCTCTACGAGCAGTACTTC. This gives the protein CASSPTGTSLYEQYF.

This clone was recorded a few times. The rearrangement uses TRBV10-3 and TRBJ1-5; possibly TRBD1 for D (5 bases). Germline CDR1 ENHRY, CDR2 SYGVKD. The V and J ends lost 2 bases and 1 base respectively, with 12 bases between them. This CDR3 is 16 amino acids long. The CDR3 here is CAISEQGLGSNQPQHF. CDR3 DNA: TGTGCCATCAGTGAGCAGGGACTGGGAAGCAATCAGCCCCAGCATTTT.

The chain employs TRBV4-3 and TRBJ2-1; the match to TRBD2 covers 11 bases. Trimming at V came to 4 bases and at J to 6 bases, leaving 11 bases not matched to a gene. The germline V gene encodes CDR1 LGHNA and CDR2 YSLEER. This CDR3 is 17 amino acids long. The CDR3 sequence is CASSRILAGGPFNEQFF. CDR3 sequence (DNA): TGCGCCAGCAGCCGAATATTAGCGGGGGGGCCCTTCAATGAGCAGTTCTTC.

V and J are TRBV3-1 (or the pseudogene TRBV3-2) and TRBJ2-7, with D uncertain. V lost 1 base to trimming and J lost 5 bases, with 9 bases between them. Germline CDR1 LGHDT, CDR2 YNNKEL (reference sequence). The CDR3 has 13 amino acids. CDR3 DNA sequence: TGTGCCAGCAGCCAAGGTGGGCACAACGAGCAGTACTTC. Its translation is CASSQGGHNEQYF.

The chain couples TRBV20-1 to TRBJ2-5; 12 bases match TRBD1. CDR1 is DFQATT and CDR2 is SNEGSKA in the germline V gene (reference sequence). J was trimmed by 5 bases and V by 3 bases; bases with no gene match: 4. CDR3 length equals 14 residues. CDR3 nucleotide sequence: TGCAGTGCTAGTGGGGACAGGGGGCCTGAGACCCAGTACTTC. It specifies CSASGDRGPETQYF.

The chain links TRBV4-3 to TRBJ2-1; 10 bases align to TRBD2. CDR1 and CDR2 (germline): LGHNA, YSLEER. The CDR3 has 16 amino acids. After removal of 0 bases from V and 4 bases from J, the junction contained 3 bases not matched to a gene. Here the CDR3 reads CASSQDLAGEYNEQFF. The CDR3 region has the DNA TGCGCCAGCAGCCAAGATCTAGCGGGGGAATACAATGAGCAGTTCTTC.

This clone was seen a few times. The chain links TRBV3-1 (or the pseudogene TRBV3-2) to TRBJ1-2; 7 nucleotides line up with TRBD1. The V and J ends lost 4 bases and 3 bases, in that order; junction bases with no gene match: 2. Germline CDR1 reads LGHDT; CDR2 reads YNNKEL (reference sequence). This CDR3 spans 13 amino acids. The DNA of the CDR3 is TGTGCCAGCAGCCTCGGGACAGACTATGGCTACACCTTC. Protein: CASSLGTDYGYTF.